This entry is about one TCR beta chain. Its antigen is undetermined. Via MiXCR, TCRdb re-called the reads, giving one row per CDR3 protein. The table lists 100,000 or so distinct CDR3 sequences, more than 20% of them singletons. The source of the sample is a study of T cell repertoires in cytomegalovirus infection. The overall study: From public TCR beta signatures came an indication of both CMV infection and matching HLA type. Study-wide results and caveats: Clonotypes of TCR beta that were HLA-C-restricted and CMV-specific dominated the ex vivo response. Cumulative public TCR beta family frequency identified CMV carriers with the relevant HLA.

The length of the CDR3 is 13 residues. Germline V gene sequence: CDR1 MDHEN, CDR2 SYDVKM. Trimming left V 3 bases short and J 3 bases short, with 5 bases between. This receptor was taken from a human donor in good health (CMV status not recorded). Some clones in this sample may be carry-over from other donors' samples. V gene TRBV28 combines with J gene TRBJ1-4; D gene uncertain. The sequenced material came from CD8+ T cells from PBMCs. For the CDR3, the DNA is TGTGCCAGCAGTTTCAGACCTAATGAAAAACTGTTTTTT. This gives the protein CASSFRPNEKLFF.